The 9 T cell receptor beta chains reported below all come from one sample, sequenced in a study of prognosis after radiotherapy for stage I lung cancer (dated by TCRdb to the early 2020s). Sequencing used an Illumina HiSeq 3000. Two rounds of multiplex PCR on genomic DNA were used to amplify the TCR beta CDR3 region. The first PCR round used primers specific to each TRBV and TRBJ gene, and the primer sequences were filed in Chinese patent CN105087789A. In-frame beta chains were kept once TCRdb had trimmed the public reads at Q25 with fastp and called clones with MiXCR. Rows with a matching CDR3 protein are joined into one entry that keeps the most common DNA and genes. For this sample the table gives under 75,000 distinct CDR3 sequences, of which around a quarter were detected only once. The biggest ten clones account for more than 6.5% of the sample. The source material was PBMCs, sampled before or after stereotactic body radiation therapy (not recorded which). The receptors here all came from a donor aged 50 or older with non-small cell lung cancer.

CDR3 DNA sequence: TGTGCCAGAAGTCAGACCTGGGAGCAGTTCTTC. It specifies CARSQTWEQFF. The genes are TRBV12-3 or TRBV12-4 and TRBJ2-1; D is undetermined. This CDR3 is built from 11 residues. The V end was cut by 9 bases, the J end by 10 bases, with 13 bases between.

This clonotype was recorded once. The chain employs TRBV6-1 and TRBJ1-1; TRBD1 is a possible D gene (5 bases). This CDR3 comprises 13 residues. The germline V and J ends were trimmed by 6 bases and 7 bases, with 15 bases remaining between them. From germline, CDR1 is MNHNS and CDR2 SASEGT. The CDR3 protein is CASSRLGGDEAFF. The CDR3 nucleotides read TGTGCCAGCAGCCGACTCGGGGGGGATGAAGCTTTCTTT.

This clonotype has at least ten counts. The rearrangement joins TRBV18 to TRBJ2-7, with D possibly called TRBD1 or TRBD2 (5 bases each). This CDR3 contains 13 residues. With 6 bases removed from V and 9 bases from J, the gap between germline ends came to 18 bases. CDR1 is KGHSH, CDR2 LQKENI, per germline. CDR3 region: CASSGTVSERQYF. As DNA, the CDR3 is TGTGCCAGCTCCGGGACGGTTTCTGAACGGCAGTACTTC.

A single count supports this clonotype. This CDR3 fails to terminate in the conserved phenylalanine or tryptophan, so it likely reflects a read error. The V call is TRBV9, the J call TRBJ2-5; perhaps D is TRBD1 or TRBD2 (6 bases each). CDR3 length equals 15 residues. CDR1 SGDLS and CDR2 YYNGEE come from the germline V gene. Trimming pared 6 bases from V and 5 bases from J, leaving 20 bases between. Written as DNA, the CDR3 is TGTGCCAGCAACACCGGGGGCCCTGTGGGGGAGACCCAGTACCTC. It translates to CASNTGGPVGETQYL.

The chain joins TRBV6-1 to TRBJ1-2; weak D call: TRBD1 (5 bases). The CDR3 extends over 13 amino acids. CDR1 is MNHNS, CDR2 SASEGT, per germline. V gave up 5 bases and J gave up 2 bases, with 9 bases separating them. CDR3 sequence: CASSQTVNYGYTF. The CDR3 DNA follows: TGTGCCAGCAGTCAGACAGTGAACTATGGCTACACCTTC.

Remarks on this clonotype: A much more abundant neighbour one base away suggests this may be a read error. This chain connects TRBV5-1 to TRBJ1-1; 7 bases fit TRBD1. The V segment lost 4 bases and the J segment 7 bases; nucleotides outside the gene matches: 13. The CDR3 covers 15 residues. Germline V gene sequence: CDR1 SGHRS, CDR2 YFSETQ. CDR3 amino acids: CASSPEPSRQGEAFF. The CDR3 DNA sequence: TGCGCCAGCAGCCCGGAACCCAGCCGACAGGGTGAAGCTTTCTTT.

This clonotype was detected ten times or more. The chain recombines TRBV7-2 with TRBJ1-2; no clear D. Trimming took 2 bases from V and 5 from J, leaving 12 bases between them. This CDR3 is 14 amino acids long. CDR1 is SGHTA, CDR2 FQGNSA, per germline. The CDR3 spells CASSLQVTLYGYTF. DNA of the CDR3: TGTGCCAGCAGCTTACAGGTTACCCTTTATGGCTACACCTTC.

This clonotype was detected ten times or more. CDR3 region: CASTADGTDTQYF. CDR3 in DNA: TGTGCCAGCACAGCCGACGGCACAGATACGCAGTATTTT. The chain joins TRBV27 to TRBJ2-3; no clear D gene. CDR1 is MNHEY and CDR2 is SMNVEV in the germline V gene (reference sequence). The CDR3 has 13 amino acids. Trimming took off 7 bases at V and 1 base at J, with 9 bases between the two ends.

This clonotype was seen ten or more times. This chain links TRBV30 with TRBJ2-3; D possibly corresponds to TRBD2 (5 bases). Trimming shortened V by 2 bases and J by 3 bases, and 21 bases separated the two germline ends. The CDR3 is 17 residues long. Germline V CDR1 and CDR2: GTSNPN, SVGIG (reference sequence). The CDR3 region is CAWSPRDGRRSTDTQYF. CDR3 bases: TGTGCCTGGAGTCCCCGGGATGGACGCAGGAGTACAGATACGCAGTATTTT.